Shown below are 24 T cell receptor beta chains from a single sample sequenced in a study of blood T cell repertoires in COVID-19. TCRdb's table, derived via immunoSEQ multiplex PCR, lists solely in-frame clones and lacks some. Here the sample spans some 300,000 clones, about 90% being singletons. The sequencing sample was made of peripheral blood. The receptors shown here come from a woman in her 50s with COVID-19, enrolled during active disease.

The V call is TRBV11-2, the J call TRBJ1-5, with a possible D match to TRBD1 (5 bases). From germline, CDR1 is SGHAT and CDR2 FQNNGV. CDR3 length equals 18 residues. Trimming removed 2 bases at V and 1 base at J, with 18 bases between. CDR3 region: CASSLSCDSWWSNQPQHF. CDR3 sequence (DNA): TGTGCCAGCAGCTTATCCTGCGACAGCTGGTGGAGCAATCAGCCCCAGCATTTT.

The chain links TRBV24-1 to TRBJ2-5, with D maybe TRBD2 (7 bases). The CDR3 is made up of 15 amino acids. CDR1 and CDR2 from the germline V gene are KGHDR and SFDVKD. V dropped 5 bases and J dropped 5 bases, with 17 bases sitting between them. CDR3 region: CATSVGGAQRETQYF. In DNA form, the CDR3 reads TGTGCCACCAGTGTAGGGGGGGCTCAGAGGGAGACCCAGTACTTC.

The V call is TRBV27, the J call TRBJ1-1, with D possibly matching TRBD1 (6 bases). CDR1 is MNHEY and CDR2 is SMNVEV in the germline V gene (reference sequence). Trimming left V 5 bases short and J 4 bases short, with 20 bases between. The CDR3 runs to 16 residues. The CDR3 sequence: CASSLSGTTTSTEAFF. CDR3 sequence (DNA): TGTGCCAGCAGTCTCTCCGGGACAACCACGTCCACTGAAGCTTTCTTT.

The rearrangement links TRBV7-2 to TRBJ2-7; TRBD1 is a possible D gene (6 bases). The CDR3 loop spans 14 amino acids. The germline V and J ends were trimmed by 5 bases and 2 bases, with 13 bases remaining between them. The V gene's germline CDR1 is SGHTA and CDR2 FQGNSA. The CDR3 loop is CASSIDRHTYEQYF. CDR3 coding DNA: TGTGCCAGCAGCATAGACAGGCACACCTACGAGCAGTACTTC.

The chain uses TRBV6-2 or TRBV6-3 and TRBJ1-2; TRBD1 aligns across 7 bases. Looked up from germline, CDR1 is MNHEY and CDR2 is SVGEGT. CDR3 length: 12 amino acids. V shed 2 bases, J shed 6 bases, and the junction held 0 bases outside the gene matches. The CDR3 sequence: CASSYGTDGYTF. The DNA for the CDR3 is TGTGCCAGCAGTTACGGGACAGATGGCTACACCTTC.

The chain is built from TRBV18 and TRBJ2-5, with D perhaps matching TRBD1 (5 bases). CDR3 length equals 16 residues. Germline CDR1 KGHSH, CDR2 LQKENI. Trimming took off 1 base at V and 4 bases at J, with 16 bases between the two ends. CDR3 loop: CASSPRLVQVGETQYF. In DNA, the CDR3 is TGTGCCAGCTCACCACGATTAGTACAGGTTGGAGAGACCCAGTACTTC.

The chain is built from TRBV30 and TRBJ1-5; D is perhaps TRBD1 (6 bases). The V end lost 5 bases, the J end lost 2 bases, and 13 bases lay between the germline ends. The CDR3 has 14 amino acids. Germline-derived CDR1 and CDR2 are GTSNPN and SVGIG (reference sequence). CDR3 DNA sequence: TGTGCCTGGGCCCCAGGGGCGGGCAATCAGCCCCAGCATTTT. Amino acid sequence: CAWAPGAGNQPQHF.

This sequence joins TRBV5-4 and TRBJ1-2, with D maybe TRBD1 (5 bases). V lost 2 bases and J lost 4, with 9 bases in between. The CDR3 length is 13 residues. Germline V gene sequence: CDR1 SGHNT, CDR2 YYREEE (reference sequence). CDR3 in DNA: TGTGCCAGCAGCTTACAGGAGGGCTATGGCTACACCTTC. The encoded protein is CASSLQEGYGYTF.

The chain has TRBV9 and TRBJ2-4; TRBD1 matches 7 bases. The V gene's germline CDR1 is SGDLS and CDR2 YYNGEE. V shed 0 bases, J shed 3 bases, and the junction held 0 bases outside the gene matches. The CDR3 has 14 residues. This chain's CDR3 is CASSVGTGKNIQYF. DNA of the CDR3: TGTGCCAGCAGCGTAGGGACAGGCAAAAACATTCAGTACTTC.

This chain connects TRBV7-2 to TRBJ2-5, with 9 bases lining up with TRBD2. Germline CDR1 and CDR2: SGHTA and FQGNSA. V shed 1 base, J shed 4 bases, and the junction held 7 bases outside the gene matches. This CDR3 is 16 amino acids long. The CDR3 nucleotides are TGTGCCAGCAGCTTAGGTAGTAGCGGGAGATTAGAGACCCAGTACTTC. Its translation: CASSLGSSGRLETQYF.

As DNA, the CDR3 is TGTGCCAGCAGCTTGGCGGGAGACTCCTACGAGCAGTACTTC. Translation: CASSLAGDSYEQYF. V usage is TRBV7-8 and J usage is TRBJ2-7; 7 bases match TRBD2. Per the germline V gene, CDR1 is SGHVS and CDR2 is FQNEAQ. V was clipped by 3 bases and J by 0 bases; unmatched bases: 2. The CDR3 sequence is 14 residues long. The entire variable domain, with the rest obtained from reference TRBV7-8 and TRBJ2-7, is as follows: GAGVSQSPRYKVAKRGQDVALRCDPISGHVSLFWYQQALGQGPEFLTYFQNEAQLDKSGLPSDRFFAERPEGSVSTLKIQRTQQEDSAVYLCASSLAGDSYEQYFGPGTRLTVT.

The table lists this clone with a few counts. The chain couples TRBV7-9 to TRBJ2-7; D perhaps matches TRBD1 (5 bases). V lost 3 bases and J 3 bases, leaving 21 bases between the germline ends. This CDR3 region has 17 residues. Per germline, CDR1 SEHNR and CDR2 FQNEAQ (reference sequence). CDR3 DNA sequence: TGTGCCAGCAGCTTTACCGCCCACGCAGGGTTGGGCTACGAGCAGTACTTC. Translating it yields CASSFTAHAGLGYEQYF.

This clone was seen once. This chain uses TRBV27 with TRBJ1-1, with D maybe TRBD1 (6 bases). The CDR3 loop spans 14 amino acids. V was clipped by 2 bases and J by 5 bases, with 12 bases between them. Germline V gene data show CDR1 as MNHEY and CDR2 as SMNVEV (reference sequence). For the CDR3, the DNA is TGTGCCAGCAGTTTAGGCACAGGGACGACTGAAGCTTTCTTT. Amino acid sequence: CASSLGTGTTEAFF.

This chain links TRBV7-3 with TRBJ2-1; D remains ambiguous. The CDR3 spans 15 residues. CDR1 SGHTA and CDR2 FQGTGA come from the germline V gene. With 3 bases removed from V and 0 bases from J, the gap between germline ends came to 9 bases. CDR3 bases: TGTGCCAGCAGCTTTTTTAGTAGCTCCTACAATGAGCAGTTCTTC. Its translation: CASSFFSSSYNEQFF.

This clone was recorded a few times. This CDR3 reads CASSLATGTEAFF. DNA for the CDR3: TGTGCCAGCAGCCTCGCGACGGGGACTGAAGCTTTCTTT. This chain uses TRBV3-1 (or the pseudogene TRBV3-2) with TRBJ1-1; D unclear. V lost 4 bases, J lost 5 bases, and 11 bases lay in between. CDR1 is LGHDT and CDR2 is YNNKEL in the germline V gene (reference sequence). The CDR3 runs 13 residues.

The chain links TRBV9 to TRBJ2-7, with 14 bases fitting TRBD2. The V and J ends lost 0 bases and 5 bases, in that order; junction bases with no gene match: 10. Germline-derived CDR1 and CDR2 are SGDLS and YYNGEE. This CDR3 has 18 residues. In DNA form, the CDR3 reads TGTGCCAGCAGCGTAGGGGTGGGACTAGCGGGAGTTTTTAACGAGCAGTACTTC. It is translated as CASSVGVGLAGVFNEQYF.

This chain joins TRBV10-3 and TRBJ2-3; TRBD2 might be the D (6 bases). V was trimmed by 2 bases and J by 3 bases, leaving 6 bases between them. This CDR3 has 13 amino acids. Germline V gene data show CDR1 as ENHRY and CDR2 as SYGVKD. CDR3 bases: TGTGCCATCAGTGAGCGGGAGACAGATACGCAGTATTTT. The encoded protein is CAISERETDTQYF.

The chain couples TRBV12-5 to TRBJ2-5; TRBD2 matches 8 bases. This CDR3 has 13 residues. CDR1 LGHNT and CDR2 FRNRAP come from the germline V gene. The V segment lost 7 bases and the J segment 3 bases; nucleotides outside the gene matches: 4. CDR3 protein: CASVPGGKETQYF. In nucleotides, the CDR3 is TGTGCTAGTGTTCCGGGAGGGAAAGAGACCCAGTACTTC.

CDR3 in DNA: TGTGCCTCCGCCAAATTACCTGTTGGGCTGAAAAATCAGCCCCAGCATTTT. Its translation: CASAKLPVGLKNQPQHF. The chain links TRBV19 to TRBJ1-5, with unresolved D. The ends were cut back, 11 bases at V and 4 bases at J, with 27 bases in the middle. This CDR3 has 17 residues. CDR1 is LNHDA, CDR2 SQIVND, per germline (reference sequence).

V usage is TRBV5-1 and J usage is TRBJ1-1; D is unresolved. CDR3 length: 12 amino acids. V lost 4 bases, J lost 11 bases, and 15 bases lay in between. The germline V gene encodes CDR1 SGHRS and CDR2 YFSETQ. CDR3 bases: TGCGCCAGCAGCAAGGAGGTTGGTTCGGCTTTCTTT. Protein product: CASSKEVGSAFF. The variable domain in full, completed from reference TRBV5-1 and TRBJ1-1, reads KAGVTQTPRYLIKTRGQQVTLSCSPISGHRSVSWYQQTPGQGLQFLFEYFSETQRNKGNFPGRFSGRQFSNSRSEMNVSTLELGDSALYLCASSKEVGSAFFGQGTRLTVV.

This chain connects TRBV12-3 or TRBV12-4 to TRBJ2-1; D may be TRBD1 (5 bases). V was shortened by 9 bases and J by 11 bases, with 17 bases between the two germline ends. There are 12 residues in the CDR3. The CDR3 bases are TGTGCCAGTCGGACAAATACAATGCAGCAGTTCTTC. The encoded protein is CASRTNTMQQFF.

V gene TRBV7-9 combines with J gene TRBJ2-7; unclear D gene. Trimming took 4 bases from V and 0 from J, leaving 10 bases between them. The germline V gene has CDR1 SEHNR and CDR2 FQNEAQ (reference sequence). There are 14 residues in the CDR3. CDR3 in DNA: TGTGCCAGCAGCTCTACGACACTCTCCTACGAGCAGTACTTC. It translates to CASSSTTLSYEQYF. Full variable domain (missing parts from reference TRBV7-9 and TRBJ2-7): DTGVSQNPRHKITKRGQNVTFRCDPISEHNRLYWYRQTLGQGPEFLTYFQNEAQLEKSRLLSDRFSAERPKGSFSTLEIQRTEQGDSAMYLCASSSTTLSYEQYFGPGTRLTVT.

The J gene is TRBJ1-1, the V gene TRBV7-3; TRBD1 matches 10 bases. V trimming: 3 bases; J trimming: 6 bases; junction bases outside the gene matches: 13. The germline V gene encodes CDR1 SGHTA and CDR2 FQGTGA. The CDR3 runs 17 residues. The CDR3 sequence: CASSFYMPGQGIPEAFF. As DNA, the CDR3 is TGTGCCAGCAGCTTCTATATGCCGGGACAGGGGATACCTGAAGCTTTCTTT.

The chain links TRBV5-5 to TRBJ2-7; D is undetermined. The CDR3 is made up of 13 amino acids. Trimming took 2 bases from V and 3 from J, leaving 9 bases between them. Germline V gene lookup returns CDR1 SGHKS and CDR2 YYEKEE (reference sequence). CDR3 nucleotide sequence: TGTGCCAGCAGCTTACGAGTTGGCTACGAGCAGTACTTC. This encodes CASSLRVGYEQYF.